This is a list of T cell receptor beta chains from one sample in a study of long-term antiretroviral therapy in people with HIV. Assay used: immunoSEQ multiplex PCR; TCRdb lists only in-frame clones, some missing. The table lists 20,000 to 25,000 clones, about 85% of them singletons. The material sequenced was unsorted PBMCs, taken 1.9 years after starting antiretroviral therapy. These receptors were obtained from a woman younger than 45 with HIV. Each CDR3 is given with its conserved first and last residue. Fields, in order: clone size, J gene, V gene, D gene, CDR3 protein, CDR3 DNA. D genes are given only for firm matches. Only some rows state a clone size, as once, few, many or a class for expanded clones.

clone_size: .
j_call: TRBJ1-2
v_call: TRBV9
d_call: TRBD1
cdr3_aa: CASSDGLGQGSNYGYTF
cdr3_nt: TGTGCCAGCAGCGACGGCCTAGGACAGGGAAGTAACTATGGCTACACCTTC

clone_size: .
j_call: TRBJ2-1
v_call: TRBV4-1
d_call: TRBD2
cdr3_aa: CASSGKGTSRADEQFF
cdr3_nt: TGCGCCAGCAGCGGAAAGGGGACTAGCAGAGCGGATGAGCAGTTCTTC

clone_size: few
j_call: TRBJ1-2
v_call: TRBV6-6
d_call: TRBD1
cdr3_aa: CASMPGQLSNYGYTF
cdr3_nt: TGTGCCAGCATGCCGGGACAGCTCTCTAACTATGGCTACACCTTC

clone_size: few
j_call: TRBJ1-6
v_call: TRBV5-1
d_call: TRBD1
cdr3_aa: CASSLARDSNNSPLHF
cdr3_nt: TGCGCCAGCAGCTTGGCGCGGGACAGCAATAATTCACCCCTCCACTTT

clone_size: .
j_call: TRBJ1-2
v_call: TRBV2
d_call: TRBD1
cdr3_aa: CASSQGQGNYGYTF
cdr3_nt: TGTGCCAGCAGTCAAGGACAGGGGAACTATGGCTACACCTTC

clone_size: .
j_call: TRBJ1-1
v_call: TRBV30
d_call: .
cdr3_aa: CAWRIGLEAFF
cdr3_nt: TGTGCCTGGAGGATCGGACTTGAAGCTTTCTTT

clone_size: .
j_call: TRBJ2-2
v_call: TRBV2
d_call: .
cdr3_aa: CASKLGRPTGELFF
cdr3_nt: TGTGCCAGCAAGTTGGGACGGCCCACCGGGGAGCTGTTTTTT

clone_size: once
j_call: TRBJ2-1
v_call: TRBV19
d_call: .
cdr3_aa: CASSIIGAGTLNEQFF
cdr3_nt: TGTGCCAGTAGTATTATCGGGGCGGGGACCCTCAATGAGCAGTTCTTC

clone_size: .
j_call: TRBJ2-3
v_call: TRBV2
d_call: .
cdr3_aa: CASRPSTGDTDTQYF
cdr3_nt: TGTGCCAGCAGACCAAGTACCGGGGACACAGATACGCAGTATTTT

clone_size: .
j_call: TRBJ2-1
v_call: TRBV19
d_call: .
cdr3_aa: CASSTPLPSGPGDEQFF
cdr3_nt: TGTGCCAGTAGTACGCCCCTTCCTAGCGGCCCAGGGGATGAGCAGTTCTTC

clone_size: .
j_call: TRBJ2-5
v_call: TRBV7-2
d_call: .
cdr3_aa: CASSLGARQTQYF
cdr3_nt: TGTGCCAGCAGCCTCGGGGCCCGGCAGACCCAGTACTTC

clone_size: .
j_call: TRBJ1-5
v_call: TRBV5-1
d_call: .
cdr3_aa: CASSLGGDGQPQHF
cdr3_nt: TGCGCCAGCAGCTTGGGGGGGGACGGTCAGCCCCAGCATTTT

clone_size: .
j_call: TRBJ2-1
v_call: TRBV5-6
d_call: TRBD2
cdr3_aa: CASSPLGGSYNEQFF
cdr3_nt: TGTGCCAGCAGCCCCTTGGGGGGGTCCTACAATGAGCAGTTCTTC

clone_size: .
j_call: TRBJ2-5
v_call: TRBV29-1
d_call: .
cdr3_aa: CSVLGTQGKETQYF
cdr3_nt: TGCAGCGTTCTGGGCACCCAGGGGAAAGAGACCCAGTACTTC